This is a list of T cell receptor beta chains from one sample in a study of cytomegalovirus exposure and HLA in healthy donors. Profiled with immunoSEQ multiplex PCR; TCRdb holds only in-frame clones, not every one. This sample has hundreds of thousands of clones, with approximately 82% found just once. Sequencing was done on a sample of PBMCs. The receptors originated from a man in his late teens or twenties in good health and CMV-seronegative. Both conserved end residues are part of each CDR3. Each record gives: V gene, J gene, clone size, D gene, CDR3 protein, CDR3 DNA. D genes are given only for firm matches. Some rows mark clone size as missing; the rest say once, few, many or name a class of expanded clone.

V gene: TRBV28; J gene: TRBJ1-1; clone size: NA; D gene: NA; CDR3 protein: CASSPGQLNTEAFF; CDR3 DNA: TGTGCCAGCAGTCCCGGACAGCTCAACACTGAAGCTTTCTTT
V gene: TRBV19; J gene: TRBJ2-2; clone size: NA; D gene: TRBD2; CDR3 protein: CASSTRGGTGELFF; CDR3 DNA: TGTGCCAGTAGTACCCGGGGGGGCACCGGGGAGCTGTTTTTT
V gene: TRBV2; J gene: TRBJ1-1; clone size: NA; D gene: NA; CDR3 protein: CASSVSGTEAFF; CDR3 DNA: TGTGCCAGCAGTGTCTCAGGCACTGAAGCTTTCTTT
V gene: TRBV28; J gene: TRBJ2-7; clone size: NA; D gene: NA; CDR3 protein: CASSPRQIRYEQYF; CDR3 DNA: TGTGCCAGCAGTCCCCGACAGATCCGTTACGAGCAGTACTTC
V gene: TRBV15; J gene: TRBJ2-7; clone size: NA; D gene: TRBD2; CDR3 protein: CATSTASGTSGRIYEQYF; CDR3 DNA: TGTGCCACCAGCACCGCCTCGGGTACTAGCGGGAGGATATACGAGCAGTACTTC
V gene: TRBV5-1; J gene: TRBJ2-1; clone size: NA; D gene: TRBD1; CDR3 protein: CASSIIWDRDHEQFF; CDR3 DNA: TGCGCCAGCAGCATCATCTGGGACAGGGACCATGAGCAGTTCTTC
V gene: TRBV19; J gene: TRBJ2-4; clone size: NA; D gene: NA; CDR3 protein: CASSIGRQLGHFQYF; CDR3 DNA: TGTGCCAGTAGTATAGGGAGACAATTAGGACATTTTCAGTACTTC
V gene: TRBV5-1; J gene: TRBJ1-2; clone size: NA; D gene: NA; CDR3 protein: CASSLGLPAGYTF; CDR3 DNA: TGCGCCAGCAGCTTGGGACTCCCGGCGGGCTACACCTTC
V gene: TRBV5-1; J gene: TRBJ2-1; clone size: NA; D gene: NA; CDR3 protein: CASSLKLEHEQFF; CDR3 DNA: TGCGCCAGCAGCTTGAAACTAGAACATGAGCAGTTCTTC
V gene: TRBV10-1; J gene: TRBJ1-1; clone size: NA; D gene: TRBD1; CDR3 protein: CASSEALAGGTEAFF; CDR3 DNA: TGCGCCAGCAGTGAGGCCCTTGCAGGGGGCACTGAAGCTTTCTTT
V gene: TRBV2; J gene: TRBJ1-4; clone size: NA; D gene: NA; CDR3 protein: CASCRAGIVNEKLFF; CDR3 DNA: TGTGCCAGCTGCAGGGCAGGAATCGTAAATGAAAAACTGTTTTTT
V gene: TRBV11-3; J gene: TRBJ1-1; clone size: NA; D gene: TRBD1; CDR3 protein: CASSKSTGEMNTEAFF; CDR3 DNA: TGTGCCAGCAGTAAGTCGACAGGGGAAATGAACACTGAAGCTTTCTTT
V gene: TRBV6-1; J gene: TRBJ1-2; clone size: NA; D gene: NA; CDR3 protein: CASSESAASLYGYTF; CDR3 DNA: TGTGCCAGCAGTGAATCGGCAGCTAGCCTCTATGGCTACACCTTC
V gene: TRBV6-1; J gene: TRBJ1-2; clone size: NA; D gene: TRBD1; CDR3 protein: CASSEAPWMTGARGYTF; CDR3 DNA: TGTGCCAGCAGTGAAGCGCCGTGGATGACAGGGGCCAGGGGCTACACCTTC
V gene: TRBV2; J gene: TRBJ2-2; clone size: NA; D gene: TRBD1; CDR3 protein: CAGQGRNTGELFF; CDR3 DNA: TGTGCCGGACAGGGACGTAACACCGGGGAGCTGTTTTTT
V gene: TRBV7-9; J gene: TRBJ2-1; clone size: NA; D gene: TRBD2; CDR3 protein: CASSSFSGSLDEQFF; CDR3 DNA: TGTGCCAGCAGCTCTTTTAGCGGGAGTTTGGATGAGCAGTTCTTC
V gene: TRBV6-5; J gene: TRBJ2-5; clone size: NA; D gene: NA; CDR3 protein: CAIRRGPSETQYF; CDR3 DNA: TGTGCCATCCGAAGGGGTCCTTCGGAGACCCAGTACTTC
V gene: TRBV6-5; J gene: TRBJ1-2; clone size: NA; D gene: TRBD1; CDR3 protein: CASSWGQAYYGYTF; CDR3 DNA: TGTGCCAGCAGTTGGGGACAGGCATACTATGGCTACACCTTC
V gene: TRBV10-3; J gene: TRBJ1-2; clone size: NA; D gene: TRBD1; CDR3 protein: CAVPTGGTLSNYGYTF; CDR3 DNA: TGTGCCGTCCCCACAGGGGGCACCTTATCTAACTATGGCTACACCTTC
V gene: TRBV13; J gene: TRBJ2-1; clone size: NA; D gene: TRBD1; CDR3 protein: CASSSNRDRAIDEQFF; CDR3 DNA: TGTGCCAGCAGCTCGAACCGGGACAGGGCCATCGATGAGCAGTTCTTC
V gene: TRBV28; J gene: TRBJ2-4; clone size: NA; D gene: NA; CDR3 protein: CASSSPGRRAKNIQYF; CDR3 DNA: TGTGCCAGCAGTTCCCCAGGGCGCCGAGCCAAAAACATTCAGTACTTC
V gene: TRBV19; J gene: TRBJ1-1; clone size: once; D gene: NA; CDR3 protein: CASSWGVGSANTEAFF; CDR3 DNA: TGTGCCAGTAGTTGGGGAGTTGGGTCAGCTAACACTGAAGCTTTCTTT
V gene: TRBV5-1; J gene: TRBJ2-3; clone size: NA; D gene: NA; CDR3 protein: CASSLEGSGVRTDTQYF; CDR3 DNA: TGCGCCAGCAGCTTGGAGGGCTCAGGGGTCCGCACAGATACGCAGTATTTT
V gene: TRBV4-1; J gene: TRBJ1-3; clone size: NA; D gene: NA; CDR3 protein: CASSQGITNGNTIYF; CDR3 DNA: TGCGCCAGCAGCCAAGGGATTACGAACGGGAACACCATATATTTT
V gene: TRBV5-8; J gene: TRBJ2-1; clone size: NA; D gene: NA; CDR3 protein: CASSHIGGSDSYNEQFF; CDR3 DNA: TGTGCCAGCAGCCACATCGGCGGGTCCGACTCCTACAATGAGCAGTTCTTC
V gene: TRBV2; J gene: TRBJ1-2; clone size: NA; D gene: TRBD1; CDR3 protein: CASRTMKGAGGYTF; CDR3 DNA: TGTGCCAGCAGGACTATGAAGGGGGCGGGGGGCTACACCTTC
V gene: TRBV19; J gene: TRBJ1-2; clone size: NA; D gene: TRBD1; CDR3 protein: CASSARDRKVGYTF; CDR3 DNA: TGTGCCAGTAGTGCCCGGGACAGGAAGGTTGGCTACACCTTC
V gene: TRBV28; J gene: TRBJ2-2; clone size: NA; D gene: NA; CDR3 protein: CASSFAGIGTGELFF; CDR3 DNA: TGTGCCAGCAGTTTTGCGGGGATTGGGACCGGGGAGCTGTTTTTT
V gene: TRBV5-1; J gene: TRBJ2-3; clone size: NA; D gene: NA; CDR3 protein: CASSLDGSKDTQYF; CDR3 DNA: TGCGCCAGCAGCTTGGACGGGAGTAAAGATACGCAGTATTTT
V gene: TRBV2; J gene: TRBJ2-5; clone size: NA; D gene: TRBD1; CDR3 protein: CASSESDRGRGGQETQYF; CDR3 DNA: TGTGCCAGCAGTGAATCAGACAGGGGGCGCGGAGGACAAGAGACCCAGTACTTC
V gene: TRBV5-1; J gene: TRBJ2-1; clone size: once; D gene: TRBD1; CDR3 protein: CASSLPTGGGNNEQFF; CDR3 DNA: TGCGCCAGCAGCTTACCTACAGGGGGCGGAAACAATGAGCAGTTCTTC
V gene: TRBV27; J gene: TRBJ2-7; clone size: NA; D gene: TRBD1; CDR3 protein: CASSWSYQGQGVREQYF; CDR3 DNA: TGTGCCAGCAGTTGGTCGTATCAGGGACAGGGTGTCCGCGAGCAGTACTTC
V gene: TRBV5-1; J gene: TRBJ2-1; clone size: once; D gene: TRBD2; CDR3 protein: CASSLGRGGRNEQFF; CDR3 DNA: TGCGCCAGCAGCTTGGGGCGGGGGGGGAGGAATGAGCAGTTCTTC
V gene: TRBV19; J gene: TRBJ1-1; clone size: few; D gene: NA; CDR3 protein: CASSTSLSTEAFF; CDR3 DNA: TGTGCCAGTAGTACCTCCCTTAGCACTGAAGCTTTCTTT
V gene: TRBV11-2; J gene: TRBJ2-3; clone size: NA; D gene: NA; CDR3 protein: CASSQGGVWSTDTQYF; CDR3 DNA: TGTGCCAGCAGCCAGGGGGGCGTGTGGAGCACAGATACGCAGTATTTT
V gene: TRBV5-8; J gene: TRBJ2-2; clone size: NA; D gene: NA; CDR3 protein: CASSFWRNTGELFF; CDR3 DNA: TGTGCCAGCAGCTTTTGGAGGAACACCGGGGAGCTGTTTTTT
V gene: TRBV2; J gene: TRBJ2-1; clone size: NA; D gene: NA; CDR3 protein: CASSDLGERDNEQFF; CDR3 DNA: TGTGCCAGCAGTGATTTGGGAGAGCGGGACAATGAGCAGTTCTTC
V gene: TRBV5-1; J gene: TRBJ2-7; clone size: NA; D gene: NA; CDR3 protein: CASSLDISTYEQYF; CDR3 DNA: TGCGCCAGCAGCTTGGATATTAGCACCTACGAGCAGTACTTC
V gene: TRBV5-4; J gene: TRBJ1-2; clone size: NA; D gene: NA; CDR3 protein: CASSLVSRSYGYTF; CDR3 DNA: TGTGCCAGCAGCTTGGTGTCCAGAAGCTATGGCTACACCTTC
V gene: TRBV10-3; J gene: TRBJ1-1; clone size: few; D gene: TRBD1; CDR3 protein: CAISLDRGAEAFF; CDR3 DNA: TGTGCCATCAGTCTTGACAGGGGCGCTGAAGCTTTCTTT
V gene: TRBV2; J gene: TRBJ2-7; clone size: NA; D gene: TRBD1; CDR3 protein: CASTRTGGDEQYF; CDR3 DNA: TGTGCCAGCACTCGGACAGGGGGCGACGAGCAGTACTTC
V gene: TRBV14; J gene: TRBJ1-1; clone size: NA; D gene: NA; CDR3 protein: CASSQAGGAFTEAFF; CDR3 DNA: TGTGCCAGCAGCCAAGCGGGGGGAGCTTTCACTGAAGCTTTCTTT
V gene: TRBV19; J gene: TRBJ2-7; clone size: NA; D gene: TRBD1; CDR3 protein: CASSIVVGQGYEQYF; CDR3 DNA: TGTGCCAGTAGTATAGTTGTGGGACAGGGCTACGAGCAGTACTTC
V gene: TRBV28; J gene: TRBJ1-1; clone size: NA; D gene: NA; CDR3 protein: CASSFPFDSHRPEAFF; CDR3 DNA: TGTGCCAGCAGTTTCCCCTTCGACAGTCATCGCCCTGAAGCTTTCTTT
V gene: TRBV6-5; J gene: TRBJ1-2; clone size: NA; D gene: NA; CDR3 protein: CASSYSGLGNYGYTF; CDR3 DNA: TGTGCCAGCAGTTACTCGGGACTAGGGAACTATGGCTACACCTTC
V gene: TRBV29-1; J gene: TRBJ1-1; clone size: NA; D gene: NA; CDR3 protein: CSVEQTGNTEAFF; CDR3 DNA: TGCAGCGTTGAACAGACAGGGAACACTGAAGCTTTCTTT
V gene: TRBV2; J gene: TRBJ1-4; clone size: NA; D gene: NA; CDR3 protein: CASSVTTGGEKLFF; CDR3 DNA: TGTGCCAGCAGCGTGACAACCGGGGGTGAAAAACTGTTTTTT
V gene: TRBV5-1; J gene: TRBJ1-5; clone size: NA; D gene: NA; CDR3 protein: CASSLVGQKNQPQHF; CDR3 DNA: TGCGCCAGCAGCTTGGTCGGACAGAAGAATCAGCCCCAGCATTTT
V gene: TRBV6-1; J gene: TRBJ2-7; clone size: NA; D gene: NA; CDR3 protein: CASRIHPSLTYEQYF; CDR3 DNA: TGTGCCAGCAGGATACACCCCTCATTGACCTACGAGCAGTACTTC
V gene: TRBV15; J gene: TRBJ2-7; clone size: NA; D gene: NA; CDR3 protein: CATSREGTPYSSYEQYF; CDR3 DNA: TGTGCCACCAGCAGAGAAGGGACACCCTATAGCTCCTACGAGCAGTACTTC